This entry lists 12 T cell receptor beta chains sequenced from one sample in a study of cytomegalovirus exposure and HLA in healthy donors. Some clones are missing from TCRdb's copy, which holds only in-frame ones; the method was immunoSEQ multiplex PCR. The sample holds about 120,000 clones, approximately 91% seen once. The sequenced sample was PBMCs. The receptors come from a young woman in good health and CMV-seronegative.

This clone was detected a few times. The V call is TRBV7-3, the J call TRBJ2-7, with 11 bases matching TRBD2. Germline V gives CDR1 SGHTA, CDR2 FQGTGA. The V and J ends lost 3 bases and 3 bases, in that order; junction bases with no gene match: 7. CDR3 length: 16 amino acids. For the CDR3, the DNA is TGTGCCAGCAGCTTCCAACTAGCGGGAGATAGCTACGAGCAGTACTTC. This gives the protein CASSFQLAGDSYEQYF.

V and J are TRBV6-5 and TRBJ1-1, with D unclear. The V end lost 2 bases, the J end lost 0 bases, and 10 bases lay between the germline ends. Germline CDR1 and CDR2: MNHEY and SVGAGI. CDR3 length equals 15 residues. The CDR3 spells CASSYSPRMNTEAFF. The CDR3 DNA reads as TGTGCCAGCAGTTACAGTCCCAGAATGAACACTGAAGCTTTCTTT.

V is TRBV27 and J is TRBJ2-7; possible D gene TRBD1, 5 bases. Germline V gene lookup returns CDR1 MNHEY and CDR2 SMNVEV (reference sequence). Trimming cost V 2 bases and J 1 base, with 9 bases left between them. The CDR3 runs 14 residues. The CDR3 loop reads CASSLVDSSYEQYF. In nucleotides, the CDR3 is TGTGCCAGCAGTTTAGTCGACAGTTCCTACGAGCAGTACTTC.

The J gene is TRBJ1-2, the V gene TRBV28; D possibly corresponds to TRBD1 (6 bases). CDR1 is MDHEN, CDR2 SYDVKM, per germline. V gave up 3 bases and J gave up 6 bases, with 20 bases separating them. The CDR3 runs 16 residues. The CDR3 region is CASSLLTITSGDGYTF. CDR3 nucleotide sequence: TGTGCCAGCAGTTTGCTTACGATCACGTCAGGGGATGGCTACACCTTC.

On this clone itself: An end of the junction does not agree with germline; a read error may underlie this. The V gene is TRBV2, the J gene TRBJ1-1; TRBD1 aligns across 7 bases. Germline CDR1 SNHLY, CDR2 FYNNEI. The CDR3 loop spans 12 amino acids. This chain's CDR3 is CASREGQAEAFF. CDR3 nucleotide sequence: TGTGCCAGCAGGGAAGGACAGGCTGAAGCTTTCTTT.

The rearrangement joins TRBV10-3 to TRBJ2-6; maybe TRBD2 (6 bases). The CDR3 runs to 15 residues. V was shortened by 4 bases and J by 2 bases, with 9 bases between the two germline ends. Germline CDR1 and CDR2: ENHRY and SYGVKD. The CDR3, as DNA: TGTGCCATCAGTGGTGGAGGGGCTGGGGCCAACGTCCTGACTTTC. It is translated as CAISGGGAGANVLTF.

In its sample, this clone was seen once. The chain has TRBV12-5 and TRBJ2-7; tentative D call: TRBD1 (5 bases). The germline gives CDR1 LGHNT, CDR2 FRNRAP. The V end lost 3 bases, the J end lost 0 bases, and 12 bases lay between the germline ends. The CDR3 consists of 15 residues. CDR3 sequence reads: CASGFLQVASYEQYF. The CDR3 DNA is TGTGCTAGTGGTTTCTTACAGGTAGCCTCCTACGAGCAGTACTTC.

The chain recombines TRBV5-1 with TRBJ2-3; TRBD2 matches at 11 bases. This CDR3 comprises 17 residues. Looked up from germline, CDR1 is SGHRS and CDR2 is YFSETQ. The trim removed 5 bases at V and 5 bases at J, leaving 13 bases unmatched. CDR3 nucleotide sequence: TGCGCCAGCAGAGATTTAACTAGCGGGAGAGAGCAAGATACGCAGTATTTT. Its protein is CASRDLTSGREQDTQYF.

This sequence joins TRBV27 and TRBJ2-7, with D unclear. The CDR3 loop spans 12 amino acids. Between the trimmed V and J ends, which lost 6 bases and 4 bases, there was a span of 10 bases. Germline CDR1 is MNHEY and CDR2 is SMNVEV (reference sequence). DNA of the CDR3: TGTGCCAGCAGCCGAACGGGTTACGAGCAGTACTTC. This codes for CASSRTGYEQYF.

This chain links TRBV5-1 with TRBJ2-3, with 14 bases identical to TRBD2. V lost 8 bases to trimming and J lost 7 bases; unmatched junction nucleotides: 12. The V gene's germline CDR1 is SGHRS and CDR2 YFSETQ. This CDR3 is 16 amino acids long. The CDR3 DNA reads TGCGCCAGACTTAGACTAGCGGGAGGGCCCACGAATACGCAGTATTTT. This codes for CARLRLAGGPTNTQYF.

CDR3 sequence (DNA): TGTGCCAGCAGTTTTAGCGGAGATACGCAGTATTTT. Translating it yields CASSFSGDTQYF. The V and J genes are TRBV27 and TRBJ2-3, with D tentatively TRBD2 (6 bases). From germline, CDR1 is MNHEY and CDR2 SMNVEV (reference sequence). The CDR3 has 12 amino acids. Trimming stripped 3 bases from V and 5 bases from J, with 6 bases between.

The count of this clone is one. The genes are TRBV19 and TRBJ1-5, with TRBD1 as a possible D gene (6 bases). Germline V CDR1 and CDR2: LNHDA, SQIVND (reference sequence). Trimming left V 4 bases short and J 0 bases short, with 10 bases between. CDR3 length: 15 residues. CDR3 sequence (DNA): TGTGCCAGTAGTACTACAGGGTATAGCAATCAGCCCCAGCATTTT. Translating it yields CASSTTGYSNQPQHF.